This T cell receptor (beta chain) was documented in a study of blood T cell repertoires in COVID-19. Trimming took off 6 bases at V and 0 bases at J, with 8 bases between the two ends. From germline, CDR1 is LNHDA and CDR2 SQIVND (reference sequence). There are 13 residues in the CDR3. Sequencing was performed with immunoSEQ multiplex PCR; in TCRdb, only in-frame clones are kept and a portion is missing. Of more than 250,000 clones detected, roughly 85% appear once; the ten largest clones hold over 4.5%. The TCR comes from a man in his 60s who had recovered from COVID-19. What was sequenced was peripheral blood. The rearrangement links TRBV19 to TRBJ1-1; D not resolved. This CDR3 reads CASREIMNTEAFF. The CDR3 nucleotides read TGTGCCAGTAGGGAGATCATGAACACTGAAGCTTTCTTT.